Sequencing of this T cell receptor beta chain was carried out in a study of shared clonotypes between healthy human individuals. With 4 bases clipped from V and 5 bases from J, the junction kept 2 bases outside the gene matches. The length of the CDR3 is 14 residues. Germline loops: CDR1 MNHNS, CDR2 SASEGT. The data were produced by immunoSEQ multiplex PCR, yet TCRdb's version contains in-frame clones alone and is incomplete. The repertoire holds around 2,000,000 clones, with 95% as singletons. The receptor's source is a man aged 18-30 years in good health. Sequencing used naive CD4+ T cells sorted from blood. Stated subset: CD45RA+ positively selected. The V and J genes are TRBV6-1 and TRBJ1-6; 7 nucleotides align to TRBD1. The CDR3 sequence is CASSGTGNNSPLHF. In DNA, the CDR3 is TGTGCCAGCAGTGGGACAGGCAATAATTCACCCCTCCACTTT.